Below, 30 T cell receptor beta chains from the same sample are listed, as sequenced in a study of monozygotic twins with cystic fibrosis. This table comes from immunoSEQ multiplex PCR, and its TCRdb copy is limited to in-frame clones, with some not included. In the table there are 25,000 to 35,000 clones, around 81% of which are singletons. What was sequenced was blood. Receptors were obtained from a girl aged 2-10 years with cystic fibrosis.

There are a few counts of this clone. J is TRBJ1-1 and V is TRBV29-1; 7 nucleotides line up with TRBD1. The germline V gene has CDR1 SQVTM and CDR2 ANQGSEA. Unmatched junction bases numbered 7, after V lost 6 bases and J lost 6 bases. This CDR3 is built from 12 residues. CDR3: CSVGGQVSEAFF. DNA for the CDR3: TGCAGCGTGGGCGGACAGGTCTCTGAAGCTTTCTTT.

The chain employs TRBV6-5 and TRBJ2-7, with D maybe TRBD2 (7 bases). Trimming left V 0 bases short and J 2 bases short, with 11 bases between. CDR3 length: 15 residues. Germline CDR1 is MNHEY and CDR2 is SVGAGI. Here the CDR3 DNA reads TGTGCCAGCAGTTACTCGAGGGGGGGAACCTACGAGCAGTACTTC. It yields the protein CASSYSRGGTYEQYF.

In this sample, this clone turned up once. This rearrangement joins TRBV5-1 to TRBJ2-2; 11 bases are shared with TRBD2. Germline V gene lookup returns CDR1 SGHRS and CDR2 YFSETQ. This CDR3 is built from 17 residues. The V gene end was trimmed by 4 bases and the J gene end by 0 bases; junction bases not matched to a gene: 5. This CDR3 is CASSANSGRANTGELFF. CDR3 nucleotides: TGCGCCAGCAGCGCAAATAGCGGGAGGGCGAACACCGGGGAGCTGTTTTTT.

The rearrangement uses TRBV9 and TRBJ1-2; D gene uncertain. The germline CDR1 and CDR2 sequences are SGDLS and YYNGEE. Trimming took 3 bases from V and 9 from J, leaving 18 bases between them. The CDR3 length is 14 residues. The CDR3 nucleotides read TGTGCCAGCAGCGGACACCAGACGGATCGAAGCTACACCTTC. Residues: CASSGHQTDRSYTF.

The rearrangement joins TRBV6-1 to TRBJ1-1; the D is unclear. The V end was cut by 6 bases, the J end by 9 bases, with 11 bases between. Per germline, CDR1 MNHNS and CDR2 SASEGT. CDR3 length equals 11 residues. The DNA of the CDR3 is TGTGCCAGCAGCGACGGACCAAAAGCTTTCTTT. Its translation is CASSDGPKAFF.

The CDR3 DNA sequence: TGCGCCAGCAGCGGAACAGGTTACACCGGGGAGCTGTTTTTT. It codes for CASSGTGYTGELFF. The V call is TRBV10-2, the J call TRBJ2-2; weak D call: TRBD1 (5 bases). The CDR3 covers 14 residues. V lost 6 bases and J 3 bases, leaving 11 bases between the germline ends. Germline CDR1 reads WSHSY; CDR2 reads SAAADI.

The chain employs TRBV7-6 and TRBJ1-2, with 8 bases matching TRBD1. In germline, CDR1 is SGHVS, CDR2 FNYEAQ. The J segment lost 4 bases and the V segment lost 3 bases, leaving 7 bases of the junction unmatched. The CDR3 covers 15 residues. The CDR3 coding sequence is TGTGCCAGCAGCTTGTCAGGGGGCGCCGGCTATGGCTACACCTTC. Protein sequence: CASSLSGGAGYGYTF.

V is TRBV6-6 and J is TRBJ2-1; 7 positions match TRBD2. The CDR3 sequence is 13 residues long. CDR1 and CDR2 (germline): MNHNY, SVGAGI (reference sequence). J gave up 8 bases and V 3 bases, and 4 bases lay outside the gene matches. The CDR3 DNA reads TGTGCCAGCAGTTATTTGGCGGGAGATGAGCAGTTCTTC. It codes for CASSYLAGDEQFF.

This clone was counted only a few times. The chain combines TRBV10-1 with TRBJ1-1, with a weak D call TRBD1 (5 bases). CDR1 is WNHNN, CDR2 SYGVQD, per germline (reference sequence). This CDR3 has 14 amino acids. The V gene lost 3 bases and the J gene lost 4 bases, with 12 bases spanning the gap. The CDR3 here is CASSDYVQGTEAFF. The CDR3 DNA sequence: TGCGCCAGCAGTGATTATGTCCAGGGCACTGAAGCTTTCTTT.

V usage is TRBV2 and J usage is TRBJ1-1; the D is unclear. Germline V CDR1 and CDR2: SNHLY, FYNNEI. The V and J ends lost 1 base and 3 bases respectively, with 3 bases between them. The CDR3 length is 12 residues. CDR3 in DNA: TGTGCCAGCAGTGAAGGGGACACTGAAGCTTTCTTT. This encodes CASSEGDTEAFF. The entire variable domain, with the rest obtained from reference TRBV2 and TRBJ1-1, is as follows: EPEVTQTPSHQVTQMGQEVILRCVPISNHLYFYWYRQILGQKVEFLVSFYNNEISEKSEIFDDQFSVERPDGSNFTLKIRSTKLEDSAMYFCASSEGDTEAFFGQGTRLTVV.

The chain links TRBV5-1 to TRBJ1-1; TRBD1 agrees at 8 bases. Trimming at V came to 5 bases and at J to 5 bases, leaving 11 bases not matched to a gene. Germline V gives CDR1 SGHRS, CDR2 YFSETQ. The CDR3 runs to 15 residues. CDR3 region: CASSNKSRGRTEAFF. DNA of the CDR3: TGCGCCAGCAGTAATAAATCCAGGGGGCGGACTGAAGCTTTCTTT.

The chain uses TRBV2 and TRBJ1-4; tentative D call: TRBD1 (5 bases). The CDR3 totals 14 residues. Trimming removed 8 bases at V and 8 bases at J, with 18 bases between. The germline gives CDR1 SNHLY, CDR2 FYNNEI. The CDR3 is CASARGARQEKLFF. As DNA, the CDR3 is TGTGCCAGCGCAAGAGGGGCTCGGCAGGAAAAACTGTTTTTT.

V and J are TRBV28 and TRBJ1-2, with unresolved D. Germline assignment: CDR1 MDHEN and CDR2 SYDVKM. V lost 3 bases and J 4 bases, leaving 24 bases between the germline ends. The CDR3 is made up of 18 amino acids. The CDR3 sequence: CASSFKVFRADYPYGYTF. The CDR3 region has the DNA TGTGCCAGCAGTTTTAAAGTGTTTCGGGCGGATTATCCCTATGGCTACACCTTC.

The J gene is TRBJ1-1, the V gene TRBV30; D gene uncertain. The germline CDR1 and CDR2 sequences are GTSNPN and SVGIG (reference sequence). The CDR3 sequence is 12 residues long. V was clipped by 2 bases and J by 11 bases, with 15 bases between them. This CDR3 is CAWSLRVGGAFF. The CDR3 nucleotides are TGTGCCTGGAGTTTGAGAGTCGGTGGGGCTTTCTTT.

V usage is TRBV9 and J usage is TRBJ1-1; D uncertain. CDR3 length equals 13 residues. Germline V CDR1 and CDR2: SGDLS, YYNGEE. V shed 1 base and J shed 1 base, with 5 bases lying between them. The CDR3: CASSVKGNTEAFF. DNA of the CDR3: TGTGCCAGCAGCGTAAAGGGGAACACTGAAGCTTTCTTT. Full variable domain (outside the CDR3, taken from reference TRBV9 and TRBJ1-1): DSGVTQTPKHLITATGQRVTLRCSPRSGDLSVYWYQQSLDQGLQFLIQYYNGEERAKGNILERFSAQQFPDLHSELNLSSLELGDSALYFCASSVKGNTEAFFGQGTRLTVV.

This clone turned up a few times. The CDR3 region is CASSFTQGAYEQYF. The CDR3 DNA sequence: TGTGCCAGCAGTTTCACGCAGGGGGCCTACGAGCAGTACTTC. The chain employs TRBV27 and TRBJ2-7; 7 nucleotides line up with TRBD1. The J segment lost 2 bases and the V segment lost 3 bases, leaving 4 bases of the junction unmatched. The CDR3 has 14 residues. In germline, CDR1 is MNHEY, CDR2 SMNVEV (reference sequence).

The chain recombines TRBV6-5 with TRBJ1-1, with D possibly matching TRBD1 (5 bases). The ends were cut back, 5 bases at V and 7 bases at J, with 17 bases in the middle. This CDR3 contains 14 residues. Per germline, CDR1 MNHEY and CDR2 SVGAGI. The CDR3 is CASSTLAGNFEAFF. DNA of the CDR3: TGTGCCAGCAGTACTTTAGCAGGGAATTTTGAAGCTTTCTTT.

The chain joins TRBV27 to TRBJ1-1, with TRBD1 matching 10 bases. Trimming cost V 5 bases and J 0 bases; bases outside gene matches: 6. There are 16 residues in the CDR3. Germline values: CDR1 MNHEY, CDR2 SMNVEV (reference sequence). This CDR3 is CASSLSGQGMNTEAFF. CDR3 coding DNA: TGTGCCAGCAGTCTCTCGGGACAGGGGATGAACACTGAAGCTTTCTTT.

The V gene is TRBV28, the J gene TRBJ1-5; D may be TRBD1 (5 bases). V gave up 3 bases and J gave up 4 bases, with 16 bases separating them. Germline V gives CDR1 MDHEN, CDR2 SYDVKM. The CDR3 loop spans 16 amino acids. This CDR3 reads CASSFTWGQVNQPQHF. Here the CDR3 DNA reads TGTGCCAGCAGTTTCACCTGGGGCCAGGTTAATCAGCCCCAGCATTTT.

The V and J genes are TRBV11-1 and TRBJ2-2, with 11 bases identical to TRBD2. The CDR3 is made up of 15 amino acids. The germline gives CDR1 SGHAT, CDR2 FQDESV (reference sequence). V gave up 3 bases and J gave up 4 bases; unmatched junction bases: 1. CDR3 loop: CASSFGTSGTGELFF. The CDR3 nucleotides read TGTGCCAGCAGCTTTGGGACTAGCGGCACCGGGGAGCTGTTTTTT. The full variable domain, rest sourced from reference TRBV11-1 and TRBJ2-2, is EAEVAQSPRYKITEKSQAVAFWCDPISGHATLYWYRQILGQGPELLVQFQDESVVDDSQLPKDRFSAERLKGVDSTLKIQPAELGDSAMYLCASSFGTSGTGELFFGEGSRLTVL.

This rearrangement joins TRBV6-5 to TRBJ2-5; TRBD2 aligns across 13 bases. The last part of the DNA fits TRBJ2-7 better; the J call may be wrong. Germline V CDR1 and CDR2: MNHEY, SVGAGI. The CDR3 extends over 16 amino acids. The CDR3 region is CASSSGLAGVLYEQYF. The DNA of the CDR3 is TGTGCCAGCAGTTCAGGACTAGCGGGAGTTCTATACGAGCAGTACTTC.

The chain recombines TRBV5-1 with TRBJ2-7; 9 bases map to TRBD2. V lost 4 bases, J lost 0 bases, and 11 bases stayed unmatched. This CDR3 is built from 17 residues. Germline CDR1 SGHRS, CDR2 YFSETQ. The CDR3 DNA reads TGCGCCAGCAGCCGAACCCTAGCGGGACCCAGCTCCTACGAGCAGTACTTC. This translates into CASSRTLAGPSSYEQYF.

This clone was counted a few times. The CDR3 region is CASSRSKNLDGYTF. The CDR3 region has the DNA TGCGCCAGCAGCCGGAGCAAAAACTTGGATGGCTACACCTTC. The chain combines TRBV5-1 with TRBJ1-2; D remains unclear. V was shortened by 4 bases and J by 6 bases, with 16 bases between the two germline ends. The germline V gene encodes CDR1 SGHRS and CDR2 YFSETQ. The CDR3 covers 14 residues.

The rearrangement joins TRBV5-1 to TRBJ1-2; tentative D call: TRBD1 (6 bases). V lost 2 bases to trimming and J lost 6 bases, with 20 bases between them. The CDR3 contains 16 residues. Germline CDR1 reads SGHRS; CDR2 reads YFSETQ. The CDR3, as DNA: TGCGCCAGCAGCTTTACGACCAGGGGTGAGCTGCATGGCTACACCTTC. It is translated as CASSFTTRGELHGYTF. The full variable domain, in which reference TRBV5-1 and TRBJ1-2 provide the parts outside the CDR3, is KAGVTQTPRYLIKTRGQQVTLSCSPISGHRSVSWYQQTPGQGLQFLFEYFSETQRNKGNFPGRFSGRQFSNSRSEMNVSTLELGDSALYLCASSFTTRGELHGYTFGSGTRLTVV.

The sample holds one count of this clone. J is TRBJ1-1 and V is TRBV9; D unclear. V lost 4 bases and J 8 bases, leaving 15 bases between the germline ends. CDR1 and CDR2 (germline): SGDLS, YYNGEE. The CDR3 contains 13 residues. The CDR3 DNA follows: TGTGCCAGCAGCCTATCCCCCAAGGTGGAAGCTTTCTTT. Amino acid sequence: CASSLSPKVEAFF.

The V gene is TRBV10-1, the J gene TRBJ2-2; D gene unclear. Trimming stripped 0 bases from V and 6 bases from J, with 11 bases between. Germline V CDR1 and CDR2: WNHNN, SYGVQD (reference sequence). The CDR3 has 15 amino acids. The chain's CDR3 is CASSESLGLAGELFF. In DNA form, the CDR3 reads TGCGCCAGCAGTGAGTCGTTAGGGTTGGCCGGGGAGCTGTTTTTT.

The rearrangement joins TRBV30 to TRBJ1-1; D possibly corresponds to TRBD1 (5 bases). Deletions cut 5 bases from V and 6 bases from J, with 34 bases between. In germline, CDR1 is GTSNPN, CDR2 SVGIG (reference sequence). The CDR3 runs 19 residues. CDR3 residues: CAWCPFPIRVGTANAEAFF. CDR3 DNA sequence: TGTGCCTGGTGCCCGTTTCCGATCAGGGTCGGGACGGCTAACGCTGAAGCTTTCTTT.

The chain recombines TRBV2 with TRBJ2-5; a possible D gene is TRBD1 (5 bases). The CDR3 covers 14 residues. The V end was cut by 7 bases, the J end by 4 bases, with 16 bases between. Germline CDR1 is SNHLY and CDR2 is FYNNEI. This chain's CDR3 is CASKESGFGETQYF. As DNA, the CDR3 is TGTGCCAGCAAAGAATCAGGGTTTGGAGAGACCCAGTACTTC.

V usage is TRBV10-3 and J usage is TRBJ1-2, with D uncertain. Germline values: CDR1 ENHRY, CDR2 SYGVKD. There are 12 residues in the CDR3. Trimming removed 6 bases from V and 0 bases from J, with 5 bases in between. The CDR3 protein is CAIREANYGYTF. In DNA, the CDR3 is TGTGCCATCAGGGAGGCTAACTATGGCTACACCTTC.

This chain links TRBV4-2 with TRBJ1-1, with 7 positions matching TRBD1. CDR3 length equals 15 residues. From germline, CDR1 is LGHNA and CDR2 YNFKEQ. J was trimmed by 5 bases and V by 0 bases; bases with no gene match: 6. The CDR3 protein is CASSQEHRGETEAFF. DNA for the CDR3: TGTGCCAGCAGCCAAGAACACAGGGGAGAAACTGAAGCTTTCTTT.